This paragraph reports one T cell receptor beta chain. Antigen unknown. CDR1 is MGHRA, CDR2 YSYEKL, per germline. The CDR3 covers 14 residues. This entry is derived from a study of T cells expressing NK-cell markers. About the research overall: In the group of eight sequenced donors, seven were HCMV-seropositive and one was seronegative.

Study observations and caveats: Researchers report these clonotypes also headed the CD3+CD56-NKG2C+ fraction in four donors. The contribution of dominant NKG2C+ clonotypes to CD8+ T cells in about 6 donors was about 1.0-7.0%.

TCRdb reprocessed the 5' RACE reads, with one entry per CDR3 protein and no DNA. The repertoire shows about 400,000 distinct CDR3 sequences; the top ten hold around a tenth. The V and J genes are TRBV4-1 and TRBJ1-2; the D call from TCRdb, TRBD1, cannot be confirmed without DNA. This receptor was identified in a woman between 50 and 59 years old in good health. Material for sequencing was blood T cells: a sorted CD56 or NKG2C T cell subset, CD4+ or CD8+ T cells, or bulk PBMC T cells (not recorded which). The CDR3 reads CASSQTGRRDGYTF.